These 8 T cell receptor beta chains were all obtained from the same sample, sequenced in a study of blood T cell repertoires in COVID-19. Using immunoSEQ multiplex PCR, the repertoire was profiled, and TCRdb retains in-frame clones only, with some absent. The sample includes about 150,000 clones, about 87% of them seen just once. Sequences were obtained from peripheral blood. These receptor sequences come from a man aged 50 to 59 who had recovered from COVID-19.

CDR3 DNA: TGTGCCAGCAGTGAAGTTTCGAGCGGACAGGGGCTCTACGAGCAGTACTTC. Protein product: CASSEVSSGQGLYEQYF. The chain couples TRBV6-1 to TRBJ2-7, with TRBD1 matching 9 bases. Germline-derived CDR1 and CDR2 are MNHNS and SASEGT. CDR3 length equals 17 residues. The trim removed 1 base at V and 3 bases at J, leaving 10 bases unmatched.

The chain employs TRBV13 and TRBJ1-5; 7 positions agree with TRBD1. The ends lost 4 bases at V and 4 bases at J; junction bases unmatched: 7. The V gene's germline CDR1 is PRHDT and CDR2 FYEKMQ (reference sequence). CDR3 length: 15 amino acids. The CDR3 loop is CASSYRDRANQPQHF. DNA for the CDR3: TGTGCCAGCAGCTACCGGGACAGAGCAAATCAGCCCCAGCATTTT.

This CDR3 reads CASSQLAGPYEQYF. The CDR3 bases are TGTGCCAGCAGCCAATTGGCAGGGCCCTACGAGCAGTACTTC. V gene TRBV3-1 (or the pseudogene TRBV3-2) combines with J gene TRBJ2-7; D might be TRBD1 (5 bases). This CDR3 contains 14 residues. CDR1 LGHDT and CDR2 YNNKEL come from the germline V gene (reference sequence). V gave up 2 bases and J gave up 2 bases, with 10 bases separating them.

The chain combines TRBV19 with TRBJ1-2, with D possibly TRBD1 on 6 matching bases. Trimming took 7 bases from V and 3 from J, leaving 27 bases between them. The CDR3 is 18 residues long. The germline V gene encodes CDR1 LNHDA and CDR2 SQIVND (reference sequence). This CDR3 is CASTHSLSTHRVDYGYTF. The CDR3 coding sequence is TGTGCCAGTACCCATAGTCTGTCGACTCACAGGGTTGACTATGGCTACACCTTC. The full variable domain, in which reference TRBV19 and TRBJ1-2 provide the parts outside the CDR3, is DGGITQSPKYLFRKEGQNVTLSCEQNLNHDAMYWYRQDPGQGLRLIYYSQIVNDFQKGDIAEGYSVSREKKESFPLTVTSAQKNPTAFYLCASTHSLSTHRVDYGYTFGSGTRLTVV.

This chain joins TRBV4-1 and TRBJ2-5; 9 nucleotides align to TRBD1. The V gene's germline CDR1 is MGHRA and CDR2 YSYEKL. The CDR3 sequence is 15 residues long. V was pared by 2 bases and J by 5 bases, with 6 bases of the junction left unmatched. This chain's CDR3 is CASSQLGQGTETQYF. Here the CDR3 DNA reads TGCGCCAGCAGCCAACTGGGACAGGGAACGGAGACCCAGTACTTC.

The chain joins TRBV7-8 to TRBJ2-7, with 9 bases matching TRBD1. Losses at the gene ends were 3 bases for V and 2 bases for J; bases not matched to a gene: 5. The germline V gene encodes CDR1 SGHVS and CDR2 FQNEAQ. There are 15 residues in the CDR3. The CDR3 is CASSLSGTGPYEQYF. Here the CDR3 DNA reads TGTGCCAGCAGCTTGTCCGGGACAGGGCCCTACGAGCAGTACTTC.

The rearrangement uses TRBV2 and TRBJ2-5; 9 bases match TRBD1. Germline CDR1 reads SNHLY; CDR2 reads FYNNEI. This CDR3 contains 12 residues. Trimming removed 6 bases from V and 5 bases from J; junction bases left unmatched: 1. This CDR3 is CASRGTGETQYF. CDR3 in DNA: TGTGCCAGCAGGGGGACAGGGGAGACCCAGTACTTC.

The chain recombines TRBV7-8 with TRBJ1-1; 8 positions match TRBD1. Trimming removed 5 bases from V and 5 bases from J; junction bases left unmatched: 7. The CDR3 runs to 14 residues. The germline CDR1 and CDR2 sequences are SGHVS and FQNEAQ. The CDR3 is CASSRDRGDTEAFF. The CDR3 nucleotides are TGTGCCAGCAGCCGAGACAGGGGTGATACTGAAGCTTTCTTT.